Listed below are T cell receptor beta chains from one sample, sequenced in a study of blood T cells in healthy people across ages. TCRdb independently ran MiXCR on the 5' RACE reads; one entry per CDR3 protein. The repertoire consists of about 500,000 distinct CDR3 sequences, with 24% occurring once and the leading ten covering around 10%. The sample was also reused in another study, on T cells of mothers and their children.

Sequencing was performed on blood. All receptors come from a boy aged 5-17 years in good health. The CDR3 runs from the conserved cysteine through the conserved F or W. A D gene is named only where the DNA matches it firmly. Clone size is given for some rows only: seen once, a few or many times, or a class if the clone is expanded.

>TRBV6-6|many|TRBD1|TRBJ1-2
CASSNHWTGVEGGYTF
TGTGCCAGCAGTAACCACTGGACAGGGGTTGAGGGTGGCTACACCTTC
>TRBV5-6|once|-|TRBJ2-4
CASSLLRVLLAKNIQYF
TGTGCCAGCAGCTTGCTCCGTGTGTTGCTAGCCAAAAACATTCAGTACTTC
>TRBV6-2/TRBV6-3|-|TRBD1|TRBJ1-2
CASSWRRDRVFYGYTF
TGTGCCAGCAGCTGGCGGCGAGACAGGGTTTTCTATGGCTACACCTTC
>TRBV28|-|TRBD2|TRBJ2-7
CASSGPGLADSYEQYF
TGTGCCAGCAGTGGTCCGGGACTAGCGGACTCCTACGAGCAGTACTTC
>TRBV6-5|once|-|TRBJ2-7
CASSSAYPSRVEQYF
TGTGCCAGCTCCTCCGCCTACCCGAGCAGGGTCGAGCAGTACTTC
>TRBV29-1|few|TRBD2|TRBJ2-1
CSVGGLSGRGAYNEQFF
TGCAGCGTCGGGGGGCTAAGCGGGAGAGGGGCCTACAATGAGCAGTTCTTC
>TRBV12-3/TRBV12-4|few|-|TRBJ2-5
CASSLGPGPAETQYF
TGTGCCAGCAGTTTAGGGCCGGGACCAGCAGAGACCCAGTACTTC
>TRBV7-2|-|-|TRBJ2-5
CASSLVRAETQYF
TGTGCCAGCAGCTTAGTTCGGGCGGAGACCCAGTACTTC
>TRBV7-9|few|-|TRBJ1-1
CASSGLDMEAFF
TGTGCCAGCAGCGGCTTGGACATGGAAGCTTTCTTT
>TRBV16|few|-|TRBJ2-1
CASSQSHNEQFF
TGTGCCAGCAGCCAATCCCACAATGAGCAGTTCTTC
>TRBV12-3/TRBV12-4|-|-|TRBJ2-1
CASSYEGHEQFF
TGTGCCAGCAGTTATGAGGGACATGAGCAGTTCTTC
>TRBV9|-|-|TRBJ2-1
CASSVRGTSYNEQFF
TGTGCCAGCAGCGTTCGCGGGACTTCCTACAATGAGCAGTTCTTC
>TRBV20-1|-|-|TRBJ2-3
CSARVLTGTDTQYF
TGCAGTGCTAGGGTTTTAACCGGCACAGATACGCAGTATTTT
>TRBV6-2/TRBV6-3|few|-|TRBJ1-5
CASSLYRRAYNQPQHF
TGTGCCAGCTCATTGTATCGGAGGGCGTACAATCAGCCCCAGCATTTT
>TRBV6-2/TRBV6-3|-|-|TRBJ2-7
CASSYSRGGTEQYF
TGTGCCAGCAGTTACTCGAGGGGGGGTACCGAGCAGTACTTC
>TRBV6-6|-|-|TRBJ2-7
CAGSLDGTYYEQYF
TGTGCCGGCAGTTTAGATGGGACTTACTACGAGCAGTACTTC
>TRBV6-4|-|-|TRBJ1-1
CAVRRAFF
TGTGCCGTACGAAGGGCTTTCTTT
>TRBV28|-|-|TRBJ1-1
CASSSTGLNTEAFF
TGTGCCAGCAGTTCCACAGGGCTGAACACTGAAGCTTTCTTT
>TRBV4-3|few|-|TRBJ2-7
CASSQDGTYEQSF
TGCGCCAGCAGCCAGGATGGGACCTACGAGCAGTCCTTC
>TRBV7-9|-|-|TRBJ2-5
CASSLLGTYQETQYF
TGTGCCAGCAGCTTATTGGGGACGTACCAAGAGACCCAGTACTTC
>TRBV10-3|few|TRBD1|TRBJ1-1
CAISLTGLNTEAFF
TGTGCCATCAGTCTGACAGGGCTGAACACTGAAGCTTTCTTT
>TRBV7-2|few|-|TRBJ2-1
CASSLVESSYNEQFF
TGTGCCAGCAGCTTGGTCGAGAGCTCCTACAATGAGCAGTTCTTC
>TRBV24-1|few|-|TRBJ2-5
CATSDFGRPETQYF
TGTGCCACCAGTGATTTTGGCAGGCCAGAGACCCAGTACTTC
>TRBV21-1|-|-|TRBJ2-4
CASRVRGHPQRNIQYF
TGTGCCAGCAGGGTGAGGGGACATCCCCAAAGGAACATTCAGTACTTC
>TRBV4-3|-|-|TRBJ2-3
CASNQDWTEADTQYF
TGCGCCAGCAACCAAGATTGGACAGAAGCAGATACGCAGTATTTT
>TRBV11-2|-|TRBD1|TRBJ1-5
CASSFDRAHQPQHF
TGTGCCAGCAGCTTCGACAGGGCCCATCAGCCCCAGCATTTT
>TRBV7-9|few|TRBD2|TRBJ2-1
CASSPGLVGDEQFF
TGTGCCAGCAGCCCCGGACTAGTAGGCGATGAGCAGTTCTTC
>TRBV29-1|-|TRBD1|TRBJ1-2
CSVERQGARGYTF
TGCAGCGTTGAACGACAGGGGGCGCGAGGCTACACCTTC
>TRBV7-9|-|-|TRBJ2-7
CASSFAGAEDEQYF
TGTGCCAGCAGCTTCGCGGGGGCGGAGGACGAGCAGTACTTC
>TRBV15|-|-|TRBJ1-2
CATSRAGGLRVGYTF
TGTGCCACCAGCAGAGCGGGCGGGTTAAGAGTTGGCTACACCTTC
>TRBV29-1|-|TRBD1|TRBJ1-1
CSVDLARQGSSAFF
TGCAGCGTTGACCTAGCAAGACAGGGTTCGTCGGCTTTCTTT
>TRBV5-6|-|-|TRBJ2-4
CASGLNHLVENIQYF
TGTGCCAGCGGACTGAATCATCTAGTCGAAAACATTCAGTACTTC
>TRBV28|-|-|TRBJ2-1
CASSLPSQDPTYNEQFF
TGTGCCAGCAGCCTCCCTTCACAGGATCCTACCTACAATGAGCAGTTCTTC
>TRBV27|few|-|TRBJ2-3
CASRFRLGNTDTQYF
TGTGCCAGCAGGTTTAGATTAGGGAACACAGATACGCAGTATTTT
>TRBV27|few|-|TRBJ1-1
CASSLSGALNTEAFF
TGTGCCAGCAGTCTTTCCGGGGCGCTGAACACTGAAGCTTTCTTT
>TRBV7-3|-|TRBD2|TRBJ2-1
CASSLSGGGHEQFF
TGTGCCAGCAGCTTATCGGGAGGGGGACATGAGCAGTTCTTC
>TRBV9|few|-|TRBJ2-5
CASSAEAGPGETQYF
TGTGCCAGCAGCGCAGAGGCCGGCCCTGGGGAGACCCAGTACTTC
>TRBV4-3|-|-|TRBJ1-2
CASSQGGASYGYTF
TGCGCCAGCAGCCAAGGTGGGGCGAGCTATGGCTACACCTTC
>TRBV7-2|few|TRBD1|TRBJ2-1
CASSVDREPYNEQFF
TGTGCCAGCAGCGTGGACAGGGAGCCCTACAATGAGCAGTTCTTC
>TRBV5-5|-|TRBD1|TRBJ2-5
CASSFQGQGRVGETQYF
TGTGCCAGCAGCTTCCAGGGACAGGGGAGGGTCGGAGAGACCCAGTACTTC
>TRBV20-1|few|TRBD2|TRBJ2-1
CSAVRLAVDYNEQFF
TGCAGTGCTGTCCGACTAGCGGTCGACTACAATGAGCAGTTCTTC
>TRBV28|-|TRBD2|TRBJ2-3
CASSEAGGTEDTQYF
TGTGCCAGCAGTGAAGCGGGAGGAACTGAAGATACGCAGTATTTT
>TRBV5-1|few|-|TRBJ2-3
CASSLGPPPTDTQYF
TGCGCCAGCAGCTTGGGCCCGCCACCTACAGATACGCAGTATTTT
>TRBV6-6|few|TRBD1|TRBJ1-1
CASEQGGTEAFF
TGTGCCAGTGAACAGGGGGGCACTGAAGCTTTCTTT
>TRBV6-5|many|TRBD2|TRBJ2-3
CASSYSSGSADTQYF
TGTGCCAGCAGTTACTCTAGCGGGAGTGCAGATACGCAGTATTTT